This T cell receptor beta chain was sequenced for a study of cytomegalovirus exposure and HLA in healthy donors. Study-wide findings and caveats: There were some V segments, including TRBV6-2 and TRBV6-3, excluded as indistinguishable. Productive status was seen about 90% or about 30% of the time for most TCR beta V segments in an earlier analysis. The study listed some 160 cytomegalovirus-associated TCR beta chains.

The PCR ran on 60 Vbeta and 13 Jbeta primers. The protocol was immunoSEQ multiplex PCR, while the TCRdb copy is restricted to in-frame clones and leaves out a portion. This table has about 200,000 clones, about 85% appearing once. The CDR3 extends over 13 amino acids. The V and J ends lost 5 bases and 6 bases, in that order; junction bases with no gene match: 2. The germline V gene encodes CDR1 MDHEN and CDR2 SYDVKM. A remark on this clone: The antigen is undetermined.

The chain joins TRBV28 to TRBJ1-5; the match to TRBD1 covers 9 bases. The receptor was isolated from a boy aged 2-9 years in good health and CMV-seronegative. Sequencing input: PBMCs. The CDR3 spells CASSHRGLQPQHF. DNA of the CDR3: TGTGCCAGCAGTCACAGGGGGCTTCAGCCCCAGCATTTT.